This paragraph covers one T cell receptor beta chain sequence. The target of this receptor is not known. Nothing much larger sits one base from this clone, and base qualities are not available. Via the germline V gene, CDR1 is MDHEN and CDR2 SYDVKM. Reading from cysteine to phenylalanine, the CDR3 counts 15 amino acids. CDR3 DNA only is kept here, 45 bases in frame from base 1. V loses 2 bases of germline sequence and J loses 9 bases, and the interval between the two ends is 14 bases. TCRbeta CDR3 regions were amplified from genomic DNA using the immunoSEQ Assay, a bias-controlled multiplex PCR. The original methods were these. Within the assay, amplification of reference gene primers was used to estimate how many nucleated cells each sample contained. Sequence reads were collapsed and filtered to measure the absolute abundance of every unique TCRbeta CDR3 rearrangement. For each sample, productive Simpson clonality was calculated as the square root of Simpson's diversity index across productive rearrangements. The table was pulled from immuneACCESS by TCRdb, which kept in-frame rearrangements only. Such tables lose some clones; where checked, under half of the loss comes from unresolved V genes, and the rest has no known cause. Clone size and V and J calls were adopted from that table, with D and trimming inferred from the DNA. The sample table lists approximately 210,000 clones, approximately 80% of them with a count of one. Just under 20% of the sample lies in the top ten.

The source of the sample is a study of blood T cell repertoires in COVID-19 (dated by TCRdb to the early 2020s). Notes on the research overall: Samples covering the acute and convalescent phases of COVID-19 were provided by collaborators in the United States, Italy and Spain. The material from the prospective study consisted of cDNA or gDNA derived from T cells, B-cell-depleted T cells, or PBMCs. The dataset comprised deeply sampled blood TCRbeta repertoires from subjects exposed to, actively infected with, or recovered from COVID-19. The repertoires were released in a freely available public database meant as a resource for research on the immune response to SARS-CoV-2. Samples were obtained from the ongoing ImmuneRACE study (first 160 participants) and from 1,254 subjects provided by 6 global collaborators. Sample metadata almost always included a de-identified subject ID, COVID-19 status, age in years and sex. Where available, HLA class I and class II types were taken from metadata supplied by the sample provider and were not determined by assay-based typing.

What the authors observed across the whole study: Clinical and demographic metadata were provided uncurated, with the amount varying by source and participant.

Each collaborating institution followed its own protocols to collect whole blood in K2EDTA tubes. For TCRbeta analysis, collaborators shipped samples as frozen whole blood, isolated PBMCs, or DNA extracted from either of those sample types. Sequenced sample: peripheral blood. The origin of this receptor is a man younger than 45 with active or convalescent COVID-19. The chain is assembled from TRBV28 and TRBJ1-6; TRBD1 might be the D gene, on 5 matching bases. The CDR3 amino acid sequence is: CASSLDGQGGSPLHF. The nucleotides are TGTGCCAGCAGTTTAGACGGTCAGGGTGGTTCACCCCTCCACTTT.